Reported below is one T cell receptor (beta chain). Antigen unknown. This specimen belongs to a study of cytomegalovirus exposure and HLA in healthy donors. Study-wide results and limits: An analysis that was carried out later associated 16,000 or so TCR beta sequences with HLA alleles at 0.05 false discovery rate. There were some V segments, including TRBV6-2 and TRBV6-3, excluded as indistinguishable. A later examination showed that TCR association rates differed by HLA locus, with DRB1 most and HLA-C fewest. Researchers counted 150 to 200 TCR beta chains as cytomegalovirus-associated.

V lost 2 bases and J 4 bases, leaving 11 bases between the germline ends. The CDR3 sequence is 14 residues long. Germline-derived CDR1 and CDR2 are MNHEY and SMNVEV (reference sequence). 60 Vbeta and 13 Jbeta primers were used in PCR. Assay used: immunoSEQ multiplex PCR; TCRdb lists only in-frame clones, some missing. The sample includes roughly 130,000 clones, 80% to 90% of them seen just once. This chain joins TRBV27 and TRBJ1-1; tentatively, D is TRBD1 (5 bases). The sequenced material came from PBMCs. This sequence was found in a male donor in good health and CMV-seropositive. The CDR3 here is CASSLGLGLTEAFF. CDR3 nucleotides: TGTGCCAGCAGTTTAGGTCTGGGGCTCACTGAAGCTTTCTTT.